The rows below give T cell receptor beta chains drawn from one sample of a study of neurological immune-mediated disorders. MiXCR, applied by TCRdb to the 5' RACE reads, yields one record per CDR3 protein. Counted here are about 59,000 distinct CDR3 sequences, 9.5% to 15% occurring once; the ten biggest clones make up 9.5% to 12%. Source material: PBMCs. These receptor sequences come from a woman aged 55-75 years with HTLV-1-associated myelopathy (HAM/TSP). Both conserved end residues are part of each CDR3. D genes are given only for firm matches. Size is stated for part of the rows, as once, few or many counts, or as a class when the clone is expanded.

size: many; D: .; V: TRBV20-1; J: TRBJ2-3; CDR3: CSALRGGTDTQYF; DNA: TGCAGTGCTCTCAGGGGAGGCACAGATACGCAGTATTTT
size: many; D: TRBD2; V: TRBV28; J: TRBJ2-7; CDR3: CASRNGRVGSTYEQYF; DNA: TGTGCCAGCAGAAACGGGAGGGTCGGTAGTACCTACGAGCAGTACTTC
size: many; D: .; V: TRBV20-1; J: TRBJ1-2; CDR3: CSARDRRGGYGYTF; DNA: TGCAGTGCTAGAGATCGGAGGGGAGGGTATGGCTACACCTTC
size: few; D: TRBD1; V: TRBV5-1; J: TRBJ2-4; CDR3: CASSPRDRADKAKNIQYF; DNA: TGCGCCAGCAGCCCCCGGGACAGAGCCGATAAAGCCAAAAACATTCAGTACTTC
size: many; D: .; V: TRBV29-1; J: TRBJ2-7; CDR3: CSVAQGASYEQYF; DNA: TGCAGCGTTGCGCAGGGAGCATCCTACGAGCAGTACTTC
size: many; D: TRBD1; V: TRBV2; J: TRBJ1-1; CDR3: CASTRDSILNTEAFF; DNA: TGTGCCAGCACACGGGACAGCATTTTGAACACTGAAGCTTTCTTT
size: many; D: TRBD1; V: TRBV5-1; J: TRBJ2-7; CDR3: CASSGGRGYEQYF; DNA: TGCGCCAGCAGCGGCGGCAGGGGGTACGAGCAGTACTTC
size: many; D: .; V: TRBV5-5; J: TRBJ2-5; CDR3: CASSLGSSQRETQYF; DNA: TGTGCCAGCAGCTTAGGGTCGTCTCAACGGGAGACCCAGTACTTC
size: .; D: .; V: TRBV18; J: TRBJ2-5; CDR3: CASSLFFAGTPVSQETQYF; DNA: TGTGCCAGCTCACTTTTTTTTGCCGGGACTCCCGTGTCACAAGAGACCCAGTACTTC
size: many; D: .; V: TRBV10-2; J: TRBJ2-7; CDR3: CASSEWGRGTYEQYF; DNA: TGCGCCAGCAGTGAATGGGGACGGGGGACCTACGAGCAGTACTTC
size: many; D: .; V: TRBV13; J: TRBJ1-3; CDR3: CASSLGQGLSGNTIYF; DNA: TGTGCCAGCAGCTTAGGACAGGGCCTCTCTGGAAACACCATATATTTT
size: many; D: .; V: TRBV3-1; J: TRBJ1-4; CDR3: CASSQGRGAYEKLFF; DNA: TGTGCCAGCAGCCAAGGTCGGGGGGCGTATGAAAAACTGTTTTTT
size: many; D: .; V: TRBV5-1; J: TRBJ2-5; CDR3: CASSFTAGSETQYF; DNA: TGCGCCAGCAGCTTTACGGCGGGATCAGAGACCCAGTACTTC
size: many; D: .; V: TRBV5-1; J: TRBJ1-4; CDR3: CASSLKVGGVEKLFF; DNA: TGCGCCAGCAGCTTGAAGGTCGGAGGGGTTGAAAAACTGTTTTTT
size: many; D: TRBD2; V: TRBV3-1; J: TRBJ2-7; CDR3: CASSQAGLAGREQYF; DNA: TGTGCCAGCAGCCAAGCGGGACTAGCGGGTCGGGAGCAGTACTTC
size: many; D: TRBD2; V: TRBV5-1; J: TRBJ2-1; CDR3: CASSLLAGVRLNNEQFF; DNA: TGCGCCAGCAGCTTACTAGCGGGAGTCCGCCTAAACAATGAGCAGTTCTTC
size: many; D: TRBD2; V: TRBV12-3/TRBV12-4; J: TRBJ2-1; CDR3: CASSVGLAGAAEQFF; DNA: TGTGCCAGCAGTGTCGGACTAGCGGGAGCGGCTGAGCAGTTCTTC
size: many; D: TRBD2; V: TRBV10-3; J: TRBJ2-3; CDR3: CAIRESGSSTDTQYF; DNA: TGTGCCATCAGGGAGAGCGGGAGTAGCACAGATACGCAGTATTTT
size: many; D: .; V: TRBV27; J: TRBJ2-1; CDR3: CASSLSGYSSYNEQFF; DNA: TGTGCCAGCAGTTTATCCGGGTACAGCTCCTACAATGAGCAGTTCTTC
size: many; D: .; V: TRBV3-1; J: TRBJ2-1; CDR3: CASSQLNEQFF; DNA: TGTGCCAGCAGCCAATTGAATGAGCAGTTCTTC
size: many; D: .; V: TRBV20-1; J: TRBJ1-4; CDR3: CSARDPGGSEKLFF; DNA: TGCAGTGCTAGAGATCCTGGGGGCAGTGAAAAACTGTTTTTT
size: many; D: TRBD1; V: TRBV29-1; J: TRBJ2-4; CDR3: CSAQGAQHIQYF; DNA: TGCAGCGCTCAGGGGGCTCAACACATTCAGTACTTC
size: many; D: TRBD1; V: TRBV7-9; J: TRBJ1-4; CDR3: CASSEGQQNEKLFF; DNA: TGTGCCAGCAGCGAGGGACAGCAGAATGAAAAACTGTTTTTT
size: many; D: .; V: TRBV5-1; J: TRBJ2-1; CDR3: CASSFDGSSYNEQFF; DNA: TGCGCCAGCAGCTTCGACGGGAGCTCCTACAATGAGCAGTTCTTC
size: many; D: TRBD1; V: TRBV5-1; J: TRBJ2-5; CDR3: CASSTRGLSETQYF; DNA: TGCGCCAGCAGTACAAGGGGGCTTTCAGAGACCCAGTACTTC
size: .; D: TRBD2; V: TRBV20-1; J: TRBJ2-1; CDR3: CSARLSGGRSYNEQFF; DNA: TGCAGTGCTAGACTCTCTGGCGGGAGGTCATACAATGAGCAGTTCTTC
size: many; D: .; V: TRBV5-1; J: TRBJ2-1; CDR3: CASSLWGESHNEQFF; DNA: TGCGCCAGCAGCTTGTGGGGGGAATCGCACAATGAGCAGTTCTTC
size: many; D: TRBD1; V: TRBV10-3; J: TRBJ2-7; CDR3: CAIRREGQGMNEQYF; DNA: TGTGCCATCAGGCGCGAGGGACAGGGTATGAACGAGCAGTACTTC
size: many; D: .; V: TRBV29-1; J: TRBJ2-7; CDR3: CSAATGSTYEQYF; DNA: TGCAGCGCCGCTACAGGTTCCACCTACGAGCAGTACTTC
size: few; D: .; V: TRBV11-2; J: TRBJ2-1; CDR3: CASSLGKWESSYNEQFF; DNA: TGTGCCAGCAGCTTAGGGAAGTGGGAGAGCTCCTACAATGAGCAGTTCTTC
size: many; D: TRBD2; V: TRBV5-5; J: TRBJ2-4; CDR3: CASSLAGLAGVIAKNIQYF; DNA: TGTGCCAGCAGCTTGGCGGGACTAGCGGGAGTCATAGCCAAAAACATTCAGTACTTC
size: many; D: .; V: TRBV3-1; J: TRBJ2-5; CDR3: CASSPTERRETQYF; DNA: TGTGCCAGCAGCCCCACAGAACGCCGGGAGACCCAGTACTTC
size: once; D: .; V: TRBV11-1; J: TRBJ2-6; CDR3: CASSLAPRTGANVLTF; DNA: TGTGCCAGCAGCTTAGCGCCCCGGACTGGGGCCAACGTCCTGACTTTC
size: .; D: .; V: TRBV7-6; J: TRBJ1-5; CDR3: CASSFQDGQPQHF; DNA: TGTGCCAGCAGCTTCCAGGACGGACAGCCCCAGCATTTT
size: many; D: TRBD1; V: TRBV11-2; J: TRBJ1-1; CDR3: CASSLTRDRGRRNTEAFF; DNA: TGTGCCAGCAGCTTAACCCGGGACAGGGGGCGGAGGAACACTGAAGCTTTCTTT
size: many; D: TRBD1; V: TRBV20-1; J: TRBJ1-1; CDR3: CSALRGQNTEAFF; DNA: TGCAGTGCTCTCAGGGGGCAGAACACTGAAGCTTTCTTT
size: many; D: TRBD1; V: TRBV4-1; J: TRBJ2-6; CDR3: CASSPGQGSSGANVLTF; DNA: TGCGCCAGCAGCCCGGGACAGGGGAGCTCTGGGGCCAACGTCCTGACTTTC
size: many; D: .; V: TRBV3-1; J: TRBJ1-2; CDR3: CASSRDVNYYGYTF; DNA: TGTGCCAGCAGCCGGGACGTTAACTACTATGGCTACACCTTC
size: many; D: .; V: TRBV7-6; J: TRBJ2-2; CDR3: CASSYIGPTGELFF; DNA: TGTGCCAGCAGCTATATCGGGCCCACCGGGGAGCTGTTTTTT
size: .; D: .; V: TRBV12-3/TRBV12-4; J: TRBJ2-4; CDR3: CASSLGSEYLNPVQYF; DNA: TGTGCCAGCAGTTTGGGTAGCGAGTATTTGAATCCGGTTCAGTACTTC
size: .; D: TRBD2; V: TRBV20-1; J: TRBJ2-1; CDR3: CSARDHLGLADSYNEQFF; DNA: TGCAGTGCTAGAGATCATCTGGGACTAGCGGACTCCTACAATGAGCAGTTCTTC
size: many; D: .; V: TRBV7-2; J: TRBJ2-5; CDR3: CASSLRASGGGYQETQYF; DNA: TGTGCCAGCAGCTTACGGGCTAGCGGAGGGGGTTACCAAGAGACCCAGTACTTC
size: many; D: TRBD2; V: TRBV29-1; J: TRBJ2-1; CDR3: CSVGYSATSGRNEQFF; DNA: TGCAGCGTTGGTTACTCCGCGACTAGCGGGAGGAATGAGCAGTTCTTC
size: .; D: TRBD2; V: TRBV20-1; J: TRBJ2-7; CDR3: CSAREGGREQYF; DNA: TGCAGTGCTAGAGAGGGAGGGCGGGAGCAGTACTTC
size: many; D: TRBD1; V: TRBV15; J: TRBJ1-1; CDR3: CATSRRTGDNTEAFF; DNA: TGTGCCACCAGCCGAAGGACAGGGGATAACACTGAAGCTTTCTTT
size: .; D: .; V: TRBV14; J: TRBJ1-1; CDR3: CASSQDMGRKAFF; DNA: TGTGCCAGCAGCCAAGATATGGGGCGGAAAGCTTTCTTT
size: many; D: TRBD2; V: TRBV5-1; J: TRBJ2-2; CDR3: CASSLEASGNTGELFF; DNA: TGCGCCAGCAGCTTAGAAGCTAGCGGGAACACCGGGGAGCTGTTTTTT
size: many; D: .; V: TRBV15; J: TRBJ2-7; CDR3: CATSIWTVSRHEQYF; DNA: TGTGCCACCAGCATCTGGACAGTAAGCCGCCACGAGCAGTACTTC
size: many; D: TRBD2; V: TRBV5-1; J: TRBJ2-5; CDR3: CASSLGPGLAGAETQYF; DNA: TGCGCCAGCAGCTTGGGACCTGGACTAGCGGGAGCGGAGACCCAGTACTTC
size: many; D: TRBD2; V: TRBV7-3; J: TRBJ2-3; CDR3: CASSPDGGTQYF; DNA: TGTGCCAGCAGCCCTGACGGGGGGACGCAGTATTTT
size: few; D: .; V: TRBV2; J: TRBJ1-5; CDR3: CASSATEEPRPQHF; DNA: TGTGCCAGCAGTGCGACGGAGGAACCTAGGCCCCAGCATTTT
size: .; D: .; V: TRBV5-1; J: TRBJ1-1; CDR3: CASSFRWDDTEAFF; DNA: TGCGCCAGCAGCTTTAGGTGGGATGACACTGAAGCTTTCTTT
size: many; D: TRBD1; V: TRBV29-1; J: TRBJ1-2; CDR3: CSAKNSGQQTGGYTF; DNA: TGCAGCGCCAAAAACTCGGGACAGCAAACTGGGGGCTACACCTTC
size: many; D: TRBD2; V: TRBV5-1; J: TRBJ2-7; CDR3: CASSLGIAGVGEQYF; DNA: TGCGCCAGCAGCTTGGGGATAGCGGGAGTCGGGGAGCAGTACTTC